A single sample gave rise to the 23 T cell receptor beta chains below, sequenced in a study of blood T cell repertoires in COVID-19. Data came from immunoSEQ multiplex PCR; TCRdb stores just in-frame clones and leaves some out. The sample holds roughly 500,000 clones, roughly 89% seen once. Sequenced material: peripheral blood. The receptor set was obtained from a young man with COVID-19, enrolled during active disease.

This clone was observed a single time. The V gene is TRBV5-6, the J gene TRBJ2-5, with D uncertain. Germline CDR1 and CDR2: SGHDT and YYEEEE. This CDR3 is 13 amino acids long. Deletions cut 3 bases from V and 5 bases from J, with 11 bases between. CDR3 amino acids: CASSSTTRETQYF. CDR3 DNA sequence: TGTGCCAGCAGCTCGACGACTCGGGAGACCCAGTACTTC.

CDR3 DNA sequence: TGTGCCACCAGTGATTCGAGGTACCAGCGAAGCACAGATACGCAGTATTTT. Its protein product is CATSDSRYQRSTDTQYF. The V and J genes are TRBV24-1 and TRBJ2-3; D is unclear. Per germline, CDR1 KGHDR and CDR2 SFDVKD. The CDR3 loop spans 17 amino acids. V shed 2 bases and J shed 0 bases, with 14 bases lying between them.

The chain combines TRBV5-4 with TRBJ1-1; 11 positions agree with TRBD1. The junction had 7 bases not matched to a gene; V was cut back by 4 bases and J by 5 bases. CDR1 and CDR2 (germline): SGHNT, YYREEE (reference sequence). The CDR3 consists of 15 residues. CDR3 nucleotides: TGTGCCAGCAGCCTAGGCGGACAGGGGGCGACTGAAGCTTTCTTT. Translated: CASSLGGQGATEAFF.

This clone was seen once. The chain combines TRBV7-9 with TRBJ1-3; D remains unclear. CDR3 length: 15 residues. V was clipped by 6 bases and J by 4 bases, with 16 bases between them. The germline V gene has CDR1 SEHNR and CDR2 FQNEAQ (reference sequence). CDR3 loop: CASRAIGYSGNTIYF. The CDR3 region has the DNA TGTGCCAGCAGGGCGATCGGGTACTCGGGAAACACCATATATTTT. The full variable domain, in which reference TRBV7-9 and TRBJ1-3 provide the parts outside the CDR3, is DTGVSQNPRHKITKRGQNVTFRCDPISEHNRLYWYRQTLGQGPEFLTYFQNEAQLEKSRLLSDRFSAERPKGSFSTLEIQRTEQGDSAMYLCASRAIGYSGNTIYFGEGSWLTVV.

The chain joins TRBV6-1 to TRBJ1-3, with D hard to call. The germline V and J ends were trimmed by 3 bases and 3 bases, with 12 bases remaining between them. This CDR3 spans 15 amino acids. CDR1 MNHNS and CDR2 SASEGT come from the germline V gene. The CDR3, as DNA: TGTGCCAGCAGTGATCGGGTCGAGTTTGGAAACACCATATATTTT. As protein: CASSDRVEFGNTIYF.

This clone came up once. The chain is built from TRBV6-5 and TRBJ2-1, with D tentatively TRBD1 (6 bases). The CDR3 runs to 14 residues. V gave up 6 bases and J gave up 2 bases, with 11 bases separating them. The germline gives CDR1 MNHEY, CDR2 SVGAGI. The CDR3 DNA sequence: TGTGCCAGCAGGAAGGGGGTCGCCTACAATGAGCAGTTCTTC. Its protein is CASRKGVAYNEQFF.

The rearrangement joins TRBV5-6 to TRBJ2-5; the D gene is possibly TRBD2 (6 bases). V was trimmed by 7 bases and J by 2 bases, leaving 9 bases between them. The CDR3 runs to 12 residues. Germline V gene sequence: CDR1 SGHDT, CDR2 YYEEEE. The CDR3 is CASQGLQETQYF. In DNA form, the CDR3 reads TGTGCCAGCCAGGGACTGCAAGAGACCCAGTACTTC. The variable domain in full, with the rest retrieved from reference TRBV5-6 and TRBJ2-5, is DAGVTQSPTHLIKTRGQQVTLRCSPKSGHDTVSWYQQALGQGPQFIFQYYEEEERQRGNFPDRFSGHQFPNYSSELNVNALLLGDSALYLCASQGLQETQYFGPGTRLLVL.

This clone was seen repeatedly, ten times or more. The chain couples TRBV2 to TRBJ1-1; D is ambiguous. The length of the CDR3 is 14 residues. V lost 1 base and J 0 bases, leaving 6 bases between the germline ends. Germline assignment: CDR1 SNHLY and CDR2 FYNNEI. The CDR3, as DNA: TGTGCCAGCAGTGAAGGCAGCGTGAACACTGAAGCTTTCTTT. Translated: CASSEGSVNTEAFF.

The rearrangement links TRBV30 to TRBJ2-7; possible D gene TRBD1, 5 bases. The CDR3 covers 15 residues. Germline-derived CDR1 and CDR2 are GTSNPN and SVGIG (reference sequence). V was clipped by 4 bases and J by 3 bases, with 19 bases between them. In nucleotides, the CDR3 is TGTGCCTGGACTGGGTCAGGGCAGGCCTTCTACGAGCAGTACTTC. Amino acid sequence: CAWTGSGQAFYEQYF. Full variable domain (remainder filled in from reference TRBV30 and TRBJ2-7): SQTIHQWPATLVQPVGSPLSLECTVEGTSNPNLYWYRQAAGRGLQLLFYSVGIGQISSEVPQNLSASRPQDRQFILSSKKLLLSDSGFYLCAWTGSGQAFYEQYFGPGTRLTVT.

This CDR3 is CASSVGTSETYEQYF. The CDR3 DNA reads as TGTGCCAGCAGCGTAGGGACTAGCGAAACCTACGAGCAGTACTTC. The chain links TRBV9 to TRBJ2-7; 9 nucleotides match TRBD2. J lost 2 bases, V lost 0 bases, and 3 bases had no gene match. CDR3 length: 15 residues. CDR1 and CDR2 from the germline V gene are SGDLS and YYNGEE.

The chain recombines TRBV11-2 with TRBJ2-5; the match to TRBD2 covers 12 bases. The V segment lost 5 bases and the J segment 5 bases; nucleotides outside the gene matches: 6. Per germline, CDR1 SGHAT and CDR2 FQNNGV. The length of the CDR3 is 15 residues. CDR3 region: CASSQGLAGRETQYF. The CDR3 bases are TGTGCCAGCAGCCAAGGACTAGCGGGGCGGGAGACCCAGTACTTC. Full variable domain (remainder filled in from reference TRBV11-2 and TRBJ2-5): EAGVAQSPRYKIIEKRQSVAFWCNPISGHATLYWYQQILGQGPKLLIQFQNNGVVDDSQLPKDRFSAERLKGVDSTLKIQPAKLEDSAVYLCASSQGLAGRETQYFGPGTRLLVL.

The rearrangement uses TRBV7-9 and TRBJ1-1; possible D gene TRBD1, 5 bases. This CDR3 has 13 amino acids. V was trimmed by 6 bases and J by 5 bases, leaving 13 bases between them. In germline, CDR1 is SEHNR, CDR2 FQNEAQ (reference sequence). The CDR3 loop is CASRTWGGTEAFF. The CDR3 region has the DNA TGTGCCAGCAGGACCTGGGGGGGTACTGAAGCTTTCTTT.

The rearrangement uses TRBV28 and TRBJ2-5; the match to TRBD2 covers 10 bases. Germline CDR1 is MDHEN and CDR2 is SYDVKM. With V trimmed by 8 bases and J by 2 bases, 14 bases remained unmatched. There are 17 residues in the CDR3. CDR3 in DNA: TGTGCCAGCCCTTTAAAACGAGGACTAGCGGTTCAAGAGACCCAGTACTTC. Translation gives CASPLKRGLAVQETQYF.

Comment on this clone: The sample holds other DNA sequences that translate to the same CDR3. This chain connects TRBV3-1 (or the pseudogene TRBV3-2) to TRBJ2-7, with TRBD2 identical over 11 bases. Germline-derived CDR1 and CDR2 are LGHDT and YNNKEL (reference sequence). The CDR3 has 16 amino acids. The J segment lost 1 base and the V segment lost 2 bases, leaving 4 bases of the junction unmatched. In DNA form, the CDR3 reads TGTGCCAGCAGCCAAAGAACTAGCGGGAGTTCCTACGAGCAGTACTTC. Its translation: CASSQRTSGSSYEQYF.

This sequence joins TRBV7-9 and TRBJ2-7; a possible D gene is TRBD2 (5 bases). Between the trimmed V and J ends, which lost 1 base and 6 bases, there was a span of 13 bases. This CDR3 contains 14 residues. The germline V gene encodes CDR1 SEHNR and CDR2 FQNEAQ (reference sequence). The CDR3 DNA follows: TGTGCCAGCAGCTTAGAAATACTAGATTCCGAGCAGTACTTC. Translation gives CASSLEILDSEQYF.

The genes are TRBV2 and TRBJ2-3; tentatively, D is TRBD2 (6 bases). Germline V gene lookup returns CDR1 SNHLY and CDR2 FYNNEI. Trimming pared 4 bases from V and 3 bases from J, leaving 11 bases between. The CDR3 length is 14 residues. The CDR3 DNA is TGTGCCAGCAGTGGATGGGACTCAACAGATACGCAGTATTTT. It yields the protein CASSGWDSTDTQYF.

The chain joins TRBV6-1 to TRBJ2-7; D remains unclear. This CDR3 region has 16 residues. CDR1 MNHNS and CDR2 SASEGT come from the germline V gene. V lost 0 bases and J 3 bases, leaving 15 bases between the germline ends. The CDR3 protein is CASSEAPTVRVYEQYF. CDR3 coding DNA: TGTGCCAGCAGTGAAGCGCCTACAGTGAGAGTCTACGAGCAGTACTTC.

This clone was seen once. The chain recombines TRBV4-2 with TRBJ1-2; tentatively, D is TRBD1 (5 bases). The V end was cut by 6 bases, the J end by 7 bases, with 27 bases between. The germline gives CDR1 LGHNA, CDR2 YNFKEQ. The CDR3 is made up of 17 amino acids. CDR3 sequence reads: CASRLKIRDSRTSGYTF. The DNA for the CDR3 is TGTGCCAGCAGACTTAAGATTCGGGACTCCCGAACCTCTGGCTACACCTTC.

This rearrangement joins TRBV15 to TRBJ1-6, with D possibly matching TRBD1 (6 bases). Between the trimmed V and J ends, which lost 7 bases and 10 bases, there was a span of 20 bases. The CDR3 is 15 amino acids. In germline, CDR1 is LNHNV, CDR2 YYDKDF (reference sequence). The CDR3 loop is CATNRAAGVGSPLHF. CDR3 nucleotide sequence: TGTGCCACCAATAGGGCCGCAGGGGTCGGCTCACCCCTCCACTTT.

The chain recombines TRBV5-4 with TRBJ2-3; D ambiguous. The CDR3 contains 13 residues. The V end lost 0 bases, the J end lost 8 bases, and 10 bases lay between the germline ends. The germline V gene has CDR1 SGHNT and CDR2 YYREEE (reference sequence). This CDR3 is CASSLDGLGTQYF. For the CDR3, the DNA is TGTGCCAGCAGCTTGGACGGGTTGGGTACGCAGTATTTT.

Only a few counts were recorded for this clone. The chain recombines TRBV7-3 with TRBJ2-7; 10 nucleotides line up with TRBD2. Germline V gives CDR1 SGHTA, CDR2 FQGTGA. V lost 4 bases to trimming and J lost 0 bases; unmatched junction nucleotides: 3. This CDR3 spans 15 amino acids. In DNA, the CDR3 is TGTGCCAGCAGCTGGTTAGCGGGGGGCTCCTACGAGCAGTACTTC. Translation gives CASSWLAGGSYEQYF.

The CDR3 spells CASSLEFRDRGGGNTEAFF. The CDR3 DNA sequence: TGTGCCAGCAGCTTAGAATTCCGTGACAGGGGAGGCGGGAACACTGAAGCTTTCTTT. The chain couples TRBV7-8 to TRBJ1-1; the match to TRBD1 covers 8 bases. Germline lookup yields CDR1 SGHVS and CDR2 FQNEAQ. V shed 1 base and J 1 base; nucleotides not matched to a gene: 14. This CDR3 comprises 19 residues.

The CDR3 here is CASSSEGELFF. The CDR3 DNA follows: TGTGCCAGCAGTTCAGAAGGGGAGCTGTTTTTT. The gene calls are TRBV6-2 or TRBV6-3 and TRBJ2-2; no reliable D call. The CDR3 sequence is 11 residues long. Germline CDR1 and CDR2: MNHEY and SVGEGT. V dropped 4 bases and J dropped 8 bases, with 5 bases sitting between them.